These 15 T cell receptor beta chains were all obtained from the same sample, sequenced in a study of CD8 T cells in cerebrospinal fluid in Alzheimer's disease (TCRdb year 2020). To prepare the library, 10x single-cell sequencing was applied. TCRdb names NextSeq 550 as the instrument used. TCRdb reprocessed the reads and assigns one entry to each CDR3 protein sequence, leaving out DNA. The table for this sample lists fewer than 1,200 distinct CDR3 sequences. The ten largest make up almost 8% of the sample. The specimen sequenced was cerebrospinal fluid. These receptors all stem from a human donor in good health.

This clonotype registers large (0.1 to 1%) by frequency. The gene calls are TRBV5-1 and TRBJ2-7; the TRBD2 assignment by TCRdb is unverifiable without DNA. The CDR3 consists of 12 residues. Germline V gene lookup returns CDR1 SGHRS and CDR2 YFSETQ. The chain's CDR3 is CASSFGEDEQYF.

Its frequency marks this clonotype as medium-sized. The chain employs TRBV10-2 and TRBJ2-5; TCRdb returns TRBD1, unconfirmable since there is no DNA. Germline lookup yields CDR1 WSHSY and CDR2 SAAADI. There are 15 residues in the CDR3. This CDR3 is CASSDVQGSGETQYF.

According to its frequency, this clonotype is large. This chain joins TRBV21-1 and TRBJ2-4. TRBV21-1 is a pseudogene segment. The CDR3 extends over 16 amino acids. Here the CDR3 reads CASSRTTATVKNIQYF.

This clonotype is medium-sized by frequency. This rearrangement joins TRBV20-1 to TRBJ1-2; TCRdb's assignment of TRBD1 cannot be checked, as there is no DNA. This CDR3 spans 16 amino acids. CDR1 is DFQATT and CDR2 is SNEGSKA in the germline V gene (reference sequence). CDR3 in amino acids: CSARDIGVGENYGYTF.

Its frequency marks this clonotype as medium-sized. V and J are TRBV7-9 and TRBJ2-2. The CDR3 extends over 13 amino acids. CDR1 is SEHNR and CDR2 is FQNEAQ in the germline V gene (reference sequence). The CDR3 region is CASSLARAGELFF.

According to its frequency, this clonotype is medium-sized. The rearrangement joins TRBV27 to TRBJ2-5. Germline V gene data show CDR1 as MNHEY and CDR2 as SMNVEV (reference sequence). The CDR3 has 13 residues. Here the CDR3 reads CASSLSGQETQYF.

This clonotype is identified as large from frequency. This sequence joins TRBV7-9 and TRBJ2-7. Per germline, CDR1 SEHNR and CDR2 FQNEAQ (reference sequence). The CDR3 extends over 14 amino acids. This CDR3 reads CASSFNQGPYEQYF.

Measured by frequency, this clonotype is medium-sized. V and J are TRBV4-3 and TRBJ2-2. The CDR3 loop spans 13 amino acids. The germline V gene has CDR1 LGHNA and CDR2 YSLEER. The CDR3 loop is CASSLTRTGELFF.

This clonotype is identified as large from frequency. This sequence joins TRBV5-1 and TRBJ1-3; TCRdb proposes TRBD1, but this gene call is untestable without DNA. This CDR3 contains 18 residues. Germline V CDR1 and CDR2: SGHRS, YFSETQ. Here the CDR3 reads CASSTGIGQAFSGNTIYF.

The CDR3: CSASTGGEAGYTF. The chain links TRBV29-1 to TRBJ1-2; TCRdb lists TRBD1, though no DNA is available to test this call. The CDR3 is 13 residues long. Germline CDR1 and CDR2: SQVTM and ANQGSEA.

This clonotype shows up as medium-sized by frequency. This rearrangement joins TRBV15 to TRBJ2-7; TCRdb designates TRBD1, a call that cannot be tested without DNA. The CDR3 extends over 13 amino acids. In germline, CDR1 is LNHNV, CDR2 YYDKDF (reference sequence). The CDR3 loop reads CATSRADTTQQYF.

Its frequency marks this clonotype as medium-sized. The chain employs TRBV15 and TRBJ2-7; TCRdb's D call, TRBD1, is unchecked because there is no DNA. The CDR3 sequence is 18 residues long. Germline lookup yields CDR1 LNHNV and CDR2 YYDKDF (reference sequence). The CDR3 protein is CATSRDIRGETYSYEQYF.

Measured by frequency, this clonotype is medium-sized. The genes are TRBV4-2 and TRBJ2-1; the D gene TCRdb calls, TRBD2, cannot be checked with no DNA. The CDR3 extends over 17 amino acids. The V gene's germline CDR1 is LGHNA and CDR2 YNFKEQ. The CDR3 spells CASSQTGTSGGGGEQFF.

This clonotype is classed as medium-sized by frequency. J is TRBJ2-1 and V is TRBV9; absent DNA, TCRdb's TRBD2 call cannot be checked. This CDR3 has 14 amino acids. Germline CDR1 reads SGDLS; CDR2 reads YYNGEE. CDR3 loop: CASSFSGGYNEQFF.

This clonotype shows up as medium-sized (0.01 to 0.1%) by frequency. The J gene is TRBJ1-3, the V gene TRBV9; as DNA is missing, the TRBD1 call by TCRdb cannot be tested. The CDR3 sequence is 19 residues long. The germline gives CDR1 SGDLS, CDR2 YYNGEE. The CDR3 reads CASSVTLNMEGGVGNTIYF.